This TCR beta chain was obtained from a study of cytomegalovirus exposure and HLA in healthy donors. Clones were read by immunoSEQ multiplex PCR, and TCRdb kept only the in-frame ones, dropping some. This sample has 71,000 or so clones, with around 93% found just once. The material sequenced was PBMCs. The TCR originated in a woman in her late teens or twenties in good health and CMV-seronegative.

The CDR3 protein is CAISAQGNYNEQFF. The DNA of the CDR3 is TGTGCCATCAGTGCCCAGGGGAACTACAATGAGCAGTTCTTC. V is TRBV10-3 and J is TRBJ2-1, with D possibly TRBD1 on 6 matching bases. The CDR3 has 14 residues. Trimming removed 4 bases at V and 3 bases at J, with 10 bases between. CDR1 and CDR2 from the germline V gene are ENHRY and SYGVKD.